This TCR beta chain was obtained from a study of blood T cell repertoires in COVID-19. The data were produced by immunoSEQ multiplex PCR, yet TCRdb's version contains in-frame clones alone and is incomplete. The table includes some 150,000 clones, 70% to 90% detected once. Germline CDR1 and CDR2: DFQATT and SNEGSKA (reference sequence). The CDR3 runs 15 residues. V gave up 3 bases and J gave up 5 bases; unmatched junction bases: 8. This chain joins TRBV20-1 and TRBJ2-2; 8 nucleotides match TRBD1. The receptor was isolated from a woman in her twenties or thirties with acute COVID-19. The sequenced material came from PBMCs or T cells enriched from blood (not recorded which). In DNA form, the CDR3 reads TGCAGTGCTAGTGGCAGGGGGCTAGGTACCGGGGAGCTGTTTTTT. It specifies CSASGRGLGTGELFF.